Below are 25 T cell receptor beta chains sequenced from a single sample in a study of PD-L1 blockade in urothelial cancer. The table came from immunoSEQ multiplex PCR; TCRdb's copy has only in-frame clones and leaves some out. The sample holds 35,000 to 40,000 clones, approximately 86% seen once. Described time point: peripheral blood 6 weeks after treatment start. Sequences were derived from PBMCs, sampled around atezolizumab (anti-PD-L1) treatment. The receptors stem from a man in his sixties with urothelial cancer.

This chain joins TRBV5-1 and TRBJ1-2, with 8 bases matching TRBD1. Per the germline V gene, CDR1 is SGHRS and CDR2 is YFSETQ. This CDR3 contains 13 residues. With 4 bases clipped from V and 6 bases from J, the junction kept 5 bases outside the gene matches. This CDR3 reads CASSPGTGDGYTF. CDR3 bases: TGCGCCAGCAGCCCAGGGACAGGTGATGGCTACACCTTC.

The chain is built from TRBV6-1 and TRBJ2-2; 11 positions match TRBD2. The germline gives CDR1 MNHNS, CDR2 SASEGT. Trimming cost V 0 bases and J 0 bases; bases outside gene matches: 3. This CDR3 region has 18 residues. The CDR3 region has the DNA TGTGCCAGCAGTGAAGCTCTAGCGGGGGGCGCGAACACCGGGGAGCTGTTTTTT. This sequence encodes CASSEALAGGANTGELFF.

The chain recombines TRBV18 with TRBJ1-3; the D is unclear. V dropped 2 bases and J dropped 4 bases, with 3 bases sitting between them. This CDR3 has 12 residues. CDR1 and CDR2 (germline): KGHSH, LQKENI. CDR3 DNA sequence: TGTGCCAGCTCACCAGGCGGAAACACCATATATTTT. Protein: CASSPGGNTIYF. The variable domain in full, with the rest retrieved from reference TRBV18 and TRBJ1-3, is NAGVMQNPRHLVRRRGQEARLRCSPMKGHSHVYWYRQLPEEGLKFMVYLQKENIIDESGMPKERFSAEFPKEGPSILRIQQVVRGDSAAYFCASSPGGNTIYFGEGSWLTVV.

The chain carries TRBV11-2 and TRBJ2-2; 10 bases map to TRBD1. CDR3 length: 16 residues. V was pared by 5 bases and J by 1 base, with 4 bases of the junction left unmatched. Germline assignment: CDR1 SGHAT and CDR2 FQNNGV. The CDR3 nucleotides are TGTGCCAGCAGCAACCGGGACAGGGGGAACACCGGGGAGCTGTTTTTT. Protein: CASSNRDRGNTGELFF.

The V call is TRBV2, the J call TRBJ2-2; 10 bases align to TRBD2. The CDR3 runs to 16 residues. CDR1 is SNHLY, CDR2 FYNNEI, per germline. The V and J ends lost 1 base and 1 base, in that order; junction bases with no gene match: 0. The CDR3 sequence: CASSEGTSGNTGELFF. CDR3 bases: TGTGCCAGCAGTGAAGGGACTAGCGGGAACACCGGGGAGCTGTTTTTT.

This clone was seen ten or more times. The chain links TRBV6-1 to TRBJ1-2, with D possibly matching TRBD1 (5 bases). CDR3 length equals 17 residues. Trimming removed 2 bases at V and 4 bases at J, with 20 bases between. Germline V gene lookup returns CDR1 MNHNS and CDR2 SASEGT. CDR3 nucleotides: TGTGCCAGCAGTGAATTAGCAGGGATGCATGTTCCCTATGGCTACACCTTC. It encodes CASSELAGMHVPYGYTF.

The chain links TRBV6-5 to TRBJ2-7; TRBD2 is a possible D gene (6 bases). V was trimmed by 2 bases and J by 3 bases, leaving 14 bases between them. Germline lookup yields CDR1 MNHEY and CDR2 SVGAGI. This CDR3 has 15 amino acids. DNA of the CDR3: TGTGCCAGCAGTTACAAAGCGGGCGGCGTCTACGAGCAGTACTTC. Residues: CASSYKAGGVYEQYF.

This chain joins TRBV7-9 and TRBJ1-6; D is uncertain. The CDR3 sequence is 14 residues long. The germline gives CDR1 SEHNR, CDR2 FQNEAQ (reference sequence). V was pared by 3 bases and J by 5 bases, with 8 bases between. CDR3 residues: CASSFGNNNSPLHF. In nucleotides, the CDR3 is TGTGCCAGCAGCTTCGGGAACAATAATTCACCCCTCCACTTT.

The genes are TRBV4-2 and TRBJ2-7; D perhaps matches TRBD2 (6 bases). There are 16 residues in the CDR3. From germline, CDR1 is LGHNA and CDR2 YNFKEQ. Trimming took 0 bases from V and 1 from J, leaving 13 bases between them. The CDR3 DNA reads TGTGCCAGCAGCCAAGATATCGGGACTGAATCCTACGAGCAGTACTTC. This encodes CASSQDIGTESYEQYF.

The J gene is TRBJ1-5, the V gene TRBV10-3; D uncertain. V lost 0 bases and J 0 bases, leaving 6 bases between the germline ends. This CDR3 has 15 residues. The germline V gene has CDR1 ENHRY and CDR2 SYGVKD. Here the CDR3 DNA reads TGTGCCATCAGTGAGTCAGAGTATAGCAATCAGCCCCAGCATTTT. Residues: CAISESEYSNQPQHF.

The CDR3 DNA reads TGCGCCAGCAGCGAGCAGGGCTATGGCTACACCTTC. Translating it yields CASSEQGYGYTF. The rearrangement uses TRBV5-1 and TRBJ1-2; D possibly corresponds to TRBD1 (5 bases). V was clipped by 4 bases and J by 4 bases, with 8 bases between them. From germline, CDR1 is SGHRS and CDR2 YFSETQ. The CDR3 runs to 12 residues.

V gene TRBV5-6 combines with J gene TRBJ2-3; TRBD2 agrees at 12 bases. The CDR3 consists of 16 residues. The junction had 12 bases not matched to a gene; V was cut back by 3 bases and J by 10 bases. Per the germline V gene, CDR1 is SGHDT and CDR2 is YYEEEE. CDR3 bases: TGTGCCAGCAGCTCACCTTCATTGACTAGCGGGAGTGCGCAGTATTTT. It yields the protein CASSSPSLTSGSAQYF.

The CDR3 loop reads CASSLQQNYEQYF. The CDR3 nucleotides read TGTGCCAGCAGCTTACAACAAAACTACGAGCAGTACTTC. This rearrangement joins TRBV7-6 to TRBJ2-7; D remains ambiguous. Germline V gene data show CDR1 as SGHVS and CDR2 as FNYEAQ. V dropped 2 bases and J dropped 3 bases, with 8 bases sitting between them. This CDR3 comprises 13 residues.

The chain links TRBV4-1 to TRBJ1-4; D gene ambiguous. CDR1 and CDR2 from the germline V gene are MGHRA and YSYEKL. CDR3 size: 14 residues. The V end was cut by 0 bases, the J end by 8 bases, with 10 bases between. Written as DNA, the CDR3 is TGCGCCAGCAGCCAAGACGGGGTGCGGGAAAAACTGTTTTTT. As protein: CASSQDGVREKLFF.

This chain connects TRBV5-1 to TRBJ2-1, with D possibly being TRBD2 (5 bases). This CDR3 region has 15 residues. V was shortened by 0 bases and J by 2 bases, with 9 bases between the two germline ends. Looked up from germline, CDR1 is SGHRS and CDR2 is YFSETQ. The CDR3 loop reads CASSLERAPYNEQFF. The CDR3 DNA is TGCGCCAGCAGCTTGGAGAGGGCGCCCTACAATGAGCAGTTCTTC.

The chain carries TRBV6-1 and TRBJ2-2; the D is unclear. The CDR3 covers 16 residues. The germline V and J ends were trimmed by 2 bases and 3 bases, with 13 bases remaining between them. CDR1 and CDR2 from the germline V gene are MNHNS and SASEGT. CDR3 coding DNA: TGTGCCAGCAGTGAATCATTGGGCAGTCACACCGGGGAGCTGTTTTTT. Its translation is CASSESLGSHTGELFF.

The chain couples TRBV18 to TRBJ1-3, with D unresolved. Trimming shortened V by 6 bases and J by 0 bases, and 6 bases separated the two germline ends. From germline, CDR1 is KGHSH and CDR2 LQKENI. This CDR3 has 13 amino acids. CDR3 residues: CASSPNSGNTIYF. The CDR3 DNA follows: TGTGCCAGCTCCCCCAACTCTGGAAACACCATATATTTT.

For the CDR3, the DNA is TGCGCCAGCAGCCAGAGCGGCCCAAGCACAGATACGCAGTATTTT. Translated: CASSQSGPSTDTQYF. V is TRBV5-1 and J is TRBJ2-3; a weak D match, TRBD2 (5 bases). The CDR3 spans 15 residues. CDR1 and CDR2 from the germline V gene are SGHRS and YFSETQ. Trimming removed 4 bases at V and 0 bases at J, with 12 bases between.

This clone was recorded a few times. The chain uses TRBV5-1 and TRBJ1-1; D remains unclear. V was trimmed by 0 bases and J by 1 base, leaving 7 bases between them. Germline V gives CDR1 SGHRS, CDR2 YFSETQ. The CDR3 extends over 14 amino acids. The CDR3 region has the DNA TGCGCCAGCAGCTTGGAAATGGCGAACACTGAAGCTTTCTTT. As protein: CASSLEMANTEAFF. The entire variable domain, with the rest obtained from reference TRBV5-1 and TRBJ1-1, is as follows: KAGVTQTPRYLIKTRGQQVTLSCSPISGHRSVSWYQQTPGQGLQFLFEYFSETQRNKGNFPGRFSGRQFSNSRSEMNVSTLELGDSALYLCASSLEMANTEAFFGQGTRLTVV.

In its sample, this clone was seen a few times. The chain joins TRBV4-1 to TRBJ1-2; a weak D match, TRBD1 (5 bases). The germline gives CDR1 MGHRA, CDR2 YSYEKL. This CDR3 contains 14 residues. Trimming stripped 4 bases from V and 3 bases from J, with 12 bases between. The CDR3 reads CASSRASGDYGYTF. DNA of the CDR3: TGCGCCAGCAGCCGCGCTTCGGGGGACTATGGCTACACCTTC.

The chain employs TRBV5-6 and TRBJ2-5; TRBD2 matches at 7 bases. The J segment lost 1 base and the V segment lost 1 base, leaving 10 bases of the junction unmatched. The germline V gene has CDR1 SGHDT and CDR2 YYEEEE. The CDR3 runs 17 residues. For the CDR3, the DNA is TGTGCCAGCAGCTTGATTTCGGGGGGAGCGTTCCAAGAGACCCAGTACTTC. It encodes CASSLISGGAFQETQYF.

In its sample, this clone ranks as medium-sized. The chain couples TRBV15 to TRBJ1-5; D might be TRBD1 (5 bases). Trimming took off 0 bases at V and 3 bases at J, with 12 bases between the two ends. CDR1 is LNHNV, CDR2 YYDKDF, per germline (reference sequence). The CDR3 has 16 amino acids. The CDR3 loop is CATSRDHQGFNQPQHF. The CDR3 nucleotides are TGTGCCACCAGCAGAGATCACCAGGGATTCAATCAGCCCCAGCATTTT.

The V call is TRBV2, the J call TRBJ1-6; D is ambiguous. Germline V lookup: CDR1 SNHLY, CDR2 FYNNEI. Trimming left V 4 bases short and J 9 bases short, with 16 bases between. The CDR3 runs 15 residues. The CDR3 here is CASSGGIDLGSPLHF. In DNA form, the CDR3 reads TGTGCCAGCAGTGGAGGGATCGACTTGGGTTCACCCCTCCACTTT.

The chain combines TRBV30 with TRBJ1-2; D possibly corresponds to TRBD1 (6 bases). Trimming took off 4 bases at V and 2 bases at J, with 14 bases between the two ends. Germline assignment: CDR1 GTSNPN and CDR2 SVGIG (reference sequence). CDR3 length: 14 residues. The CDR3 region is CAWTTRGGNYGYTF. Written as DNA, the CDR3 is TGTGCCTGGACCACCAGGGGCGGGAACTATGGCTACACCTTC.

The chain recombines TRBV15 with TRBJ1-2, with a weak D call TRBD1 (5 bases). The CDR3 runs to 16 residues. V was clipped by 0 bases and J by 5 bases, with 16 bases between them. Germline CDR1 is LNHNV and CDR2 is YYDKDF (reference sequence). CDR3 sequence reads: CATSRDSSRAVYGYTF. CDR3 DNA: TGTGCCACCAGCAGAGATTCTTCCAGGGCGGTTTATGGCTACACCTTC. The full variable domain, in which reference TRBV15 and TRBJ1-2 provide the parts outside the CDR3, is DAMVIQNPRYQVTQFGKPVTLSCSQTLNHNVMYWYQQKSSQAPKLLFHYYDKDFNNEADTPDNFQSRRPNTSFCFLDIRSPGLGDTAMYLCATSRDSSRAVYGYTFGSGTRLTVV.